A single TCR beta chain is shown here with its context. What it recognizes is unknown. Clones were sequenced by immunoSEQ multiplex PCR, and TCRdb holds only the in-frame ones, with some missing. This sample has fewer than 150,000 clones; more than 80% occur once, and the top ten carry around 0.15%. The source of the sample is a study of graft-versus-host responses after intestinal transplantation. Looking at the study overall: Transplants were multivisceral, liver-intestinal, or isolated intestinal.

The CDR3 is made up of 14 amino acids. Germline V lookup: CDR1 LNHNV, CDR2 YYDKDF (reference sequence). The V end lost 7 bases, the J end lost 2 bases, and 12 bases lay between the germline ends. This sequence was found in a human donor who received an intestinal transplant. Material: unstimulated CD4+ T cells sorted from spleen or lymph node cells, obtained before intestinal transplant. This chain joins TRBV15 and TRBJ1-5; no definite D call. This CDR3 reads CATTPIGGNQPQHF. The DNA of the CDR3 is TGTGCCACCACCCCGATTGGGGGCAATCAGCCCCAGCATTTT. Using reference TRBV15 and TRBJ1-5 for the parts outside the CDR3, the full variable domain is DAMVIQNPRYQVTQFGKPVTLSCSQTLNHNVMYWYQQKSSQAPKLLFHYYDKDFNNEADTPDNFQSRRPNTSFCFLDIRSPGLGDTAMYLCATTPIGGNQPQHFGDGTRLSIL.